The T cell receptor beta chain under discussion was sequenced for a study of T cell changes during pregnancy in multiple sclerosis. CDR1 and CDR2 (germline): LNHNV, YYDKDF (reference sequence). The CDR3 is made up of 18 amino acids. J lost 0 bases, V lost 3 bases, and 7 bases had no gene match. Sequencing was performed with immunoSEQ multiplex PCR; in TCRdb, only in-frame clones are kept and a portion is missing. The sample records about 60,000 clones, 90% to 95% being singletons. The chain has TRBV15 and TRBJ2-5; 13 bases fit TRBD2. The input for sequencing was peripheral blood, taken in the first trimester of pregnancy. This TCR came from a female donor with multiple sclerosis, enrolled in a pregnancy study. CDR3 DNA: TGTGCCACCAGCAGCCGACTAGCGGGGGGAAGTTACCAAGAGACCCAGTACTTC. Protein sequence: CATSSRLAGGSYQETQYF.